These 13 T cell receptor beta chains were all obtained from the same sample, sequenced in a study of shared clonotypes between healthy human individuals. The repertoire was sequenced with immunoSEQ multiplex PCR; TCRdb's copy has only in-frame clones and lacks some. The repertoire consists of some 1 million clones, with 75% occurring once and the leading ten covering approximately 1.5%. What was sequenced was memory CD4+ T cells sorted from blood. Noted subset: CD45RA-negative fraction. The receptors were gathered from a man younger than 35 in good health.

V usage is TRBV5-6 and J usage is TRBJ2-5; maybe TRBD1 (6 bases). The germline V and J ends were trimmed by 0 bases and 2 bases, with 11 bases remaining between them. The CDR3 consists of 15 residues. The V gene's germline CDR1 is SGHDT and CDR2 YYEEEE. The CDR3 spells CASSLGTGQQETQYF. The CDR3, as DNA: TGTGCCAGCAGCTTGGGTACAGGGCAACAAGAGACCCAGTACTTC.

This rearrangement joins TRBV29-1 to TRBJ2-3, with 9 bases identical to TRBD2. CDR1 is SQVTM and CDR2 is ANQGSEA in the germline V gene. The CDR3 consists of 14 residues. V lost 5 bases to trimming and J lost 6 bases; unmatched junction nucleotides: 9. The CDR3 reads CSVTRSSGEDTQYF. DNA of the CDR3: TGCAGCGTTACCCGATCTAGCGGGGAGGATACGCAGTATTTT.

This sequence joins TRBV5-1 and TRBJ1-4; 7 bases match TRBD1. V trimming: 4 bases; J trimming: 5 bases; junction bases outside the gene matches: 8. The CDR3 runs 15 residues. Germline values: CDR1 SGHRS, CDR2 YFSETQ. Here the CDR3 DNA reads TGCGCCAGCAGCATAGGACAGGTCTTAAATGAAAAACTGTTTTTT. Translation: CASSIGQVLNEKLFF.

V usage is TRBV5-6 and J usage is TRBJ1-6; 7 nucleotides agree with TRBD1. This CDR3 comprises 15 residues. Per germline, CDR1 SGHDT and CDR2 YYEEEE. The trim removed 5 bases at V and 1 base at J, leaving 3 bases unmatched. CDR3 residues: CASSLTGSYNSPLHF. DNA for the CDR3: TGTGCCAGCAGTCTGACAGGGTCCTATAATTCACCCCTCCACTTT.

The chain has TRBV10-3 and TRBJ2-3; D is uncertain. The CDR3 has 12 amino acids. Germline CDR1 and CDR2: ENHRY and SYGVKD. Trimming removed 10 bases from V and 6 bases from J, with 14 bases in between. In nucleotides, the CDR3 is TGTGCCACACGGGCCCCACGGGATACGCAGTATTTT. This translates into CATRAPRDTQYF.

CDR3 protein: CASSLSRGREYEQYF. The CDR3 DNA follows: TGTGCCAGCAGCTTGAGTCGGGGGAGGGAGTACGAGCAGTACTTC. This sequence joins TRBV7-2 and TRBJ2-7; 7 positions match TRBD2. The CDR3 is made up of 15 amino acids. The V and J ends lost 3 bases and 4 bases, in that order; junction bases with no gene match: 9. Germline loops: CDR1 SGHTA, CDR2 FQGNSA. Together with reference TRBV7-2 and TRBJ2-7, the CDR3 gives the full variable domain: GAGVSQSPSNKVTEKGKDVELRCDPISGHTALYWYRQSLGQGLEFLIYFQGNSAPDKSGLPSDRFSAERTGGSVSTLTIQRTQQEDSAVYLCASSLSRGREYEQYFGPGTRLTVT.

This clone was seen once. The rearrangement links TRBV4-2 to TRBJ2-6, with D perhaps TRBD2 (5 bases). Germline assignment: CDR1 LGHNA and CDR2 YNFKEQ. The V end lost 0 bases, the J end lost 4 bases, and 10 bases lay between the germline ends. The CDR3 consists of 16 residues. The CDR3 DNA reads TGTGCCAGCAGCCAAGAGGCGAGGGTCGGGGCCAACGTCCTGACTTTC. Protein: CASSQEARVGANVLTF.

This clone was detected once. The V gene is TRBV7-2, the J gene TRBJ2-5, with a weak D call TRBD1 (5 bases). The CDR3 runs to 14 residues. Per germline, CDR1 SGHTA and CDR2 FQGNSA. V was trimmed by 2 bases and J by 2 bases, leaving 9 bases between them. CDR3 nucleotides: TGTGCCAGCAGCTTAAACAACAGGCAAGAGACCCAGTACTTC. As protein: CASSLNNRQETQYF.

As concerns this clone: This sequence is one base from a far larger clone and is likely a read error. CDR3 sequence (DNA): TGTGCCGTTAGGGACAGTAAGAGCACTGAAGCTTTCTTT. Protein product: CAVRDSKSTEAFF. This chain links TRBV6-5 with TRBJ1-1; 7 positions agree with TRBD1. Germline lookup yields CDR1 MNHEY and CDR2 SVGAGI. J gave up 4 bases and V 11 bases, and 10 bases lay outside the gene matches. This CDR3 spans 13 amino acids.

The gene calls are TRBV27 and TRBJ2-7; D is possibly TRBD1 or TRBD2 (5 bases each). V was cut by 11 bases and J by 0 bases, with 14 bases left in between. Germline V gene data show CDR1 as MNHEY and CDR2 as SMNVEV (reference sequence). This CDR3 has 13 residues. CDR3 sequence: CASHPGGSYEQYF. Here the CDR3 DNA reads TGTGCCTCTCACCCTGGGGGCTCCTACGAGCAGTACTTC.

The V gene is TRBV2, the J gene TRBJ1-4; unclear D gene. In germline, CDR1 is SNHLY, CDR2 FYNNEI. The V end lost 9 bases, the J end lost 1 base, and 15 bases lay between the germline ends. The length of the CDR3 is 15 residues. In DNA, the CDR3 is TGTGCCAGGAAGAGGGCAGGAGGAACTAATGAAAAACTGTTTTTT. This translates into CARKRAGGTNEKLFF.

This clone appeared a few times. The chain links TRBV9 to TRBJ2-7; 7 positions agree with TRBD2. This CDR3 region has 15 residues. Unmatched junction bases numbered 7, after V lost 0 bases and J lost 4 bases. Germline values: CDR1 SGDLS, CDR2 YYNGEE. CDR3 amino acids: CASSVGASGTYEQYF. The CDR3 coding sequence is TGTGCCAGCAGCGTAGGAGCTAGCGGAACTTACGAGCAGTACTTC.

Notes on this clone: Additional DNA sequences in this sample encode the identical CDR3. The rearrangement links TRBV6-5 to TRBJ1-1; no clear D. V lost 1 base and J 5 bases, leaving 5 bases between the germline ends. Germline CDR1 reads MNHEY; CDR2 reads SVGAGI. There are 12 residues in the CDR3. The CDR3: CASSYLGTEAFF. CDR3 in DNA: TGTGCCAGCAGTTACTTGGGAACTGAAGCTTTCTTT.